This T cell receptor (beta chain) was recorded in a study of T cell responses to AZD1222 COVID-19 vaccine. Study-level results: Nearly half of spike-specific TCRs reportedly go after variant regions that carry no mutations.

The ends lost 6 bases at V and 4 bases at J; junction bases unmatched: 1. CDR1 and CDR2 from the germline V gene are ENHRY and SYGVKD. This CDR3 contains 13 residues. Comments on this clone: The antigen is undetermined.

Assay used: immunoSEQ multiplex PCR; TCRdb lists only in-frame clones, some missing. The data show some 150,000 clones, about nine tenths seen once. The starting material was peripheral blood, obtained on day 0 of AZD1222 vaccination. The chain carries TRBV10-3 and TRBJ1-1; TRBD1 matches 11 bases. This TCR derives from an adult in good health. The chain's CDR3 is CAISGTGGTEAFF. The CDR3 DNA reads TGTGCCATCAGCGGGACAGGGGGCACTGAAGCTTTCTTT.